Described below is a single T cell receptor beta chain sequence and its context. Its target is unknown. The table came from immunoSEQ multiplex PCR; TCRdb's copy has only in-frame clones and leaves some out. Of about 240,000 clones in the sample, roughly 84% were seen once. The source of the sample is a study of Tregs in tolerant kidney transplant recipients. Regarding the study as a whole: No direct test of biological reproducibility was done here.

The V gene lost 5 bases and the J gene lost 7 bases, with 17 bases spanning the gap. The CDR3 is 15 residues long. The germline V gene has CDR1 SEHNR and CDR2 FQNEAQ (reference sequence). The gene calls are TRBV7-9 and TRBJ1-4; D is uncertain. The TCR originated in a human donor in good health. Sequenced: CD4+ T cells from blood. The CDR3 nucleotides read TGTGCCAGCAGCCCCCTCGTTGCTCTAAGTGAAAAACTGTTTTTT. Translating it yields CASSPLVALSEKLFF.